This entry concerns a single T cell receptor (beta chain). Its target is not known. The sample is drawn from a study of TIL therapy for anti-PD-1-resistant metastatic lung cancer. Study information: Progressing patients received lymphodepletion, expanded TIL infusion and IL-2. The study, taken as a whole, reports: After infusion, TIL clonotypes partly replaced peripheral T cells and declined over months. The cohort had more treatment-naive, never-smoker and oncogene-addicted patients than typical.

Germline V gene sequence: CDR1 SGHNT, CDR2 YYREEE (reference sequence). The CDR3 has 16 residues. With 3 bases clipped from V and 5 bases from J, the junction kept 7 bases outside the gene matches. This was the immunoSEQ v3 assay. Sequencing was performed with immunoSEQ multiplex PCR; in TCRdb, only in-frame clones are kept and a portion is missing. The sample lists fewer than 65,000 clones, roughly four fifths seen once, with less than 3.5% in the top ten. Time point reported: pre-treatment sample, taken before nivolumab and TIL therapy. This sequence originates from a person between 25 and 79 years old with non-small cell lung cancer. The gene calls are TRBV5-4 and TRBJ2-2; 10 nucleotides match TRBD2. The sequences come from blood, collected at baseline. This chain's CDR3 is CASSSPASGGTGELFF. The CDR3 DNA sequence: TGTGCCAGCAGCTCGCCCGCTAGCGGGGGAACCGGGGAGCTGTTTTTT.